Given below is one T cell receptor (beta chain) in context. Its antigen is as yet unknown. This sample stems from a study of cytomegalovirus exposure and HLA in healthy donors. Study-wide results and limits: Certain indistinguishable V segments, among them TRBV6-2 and TRBV6-3, were excluded.

CDR3 size: 20 residues. Germline assignment: CDR1 MDHEN and CDR2 SYDVKM. Losses at the gene ends were 0 bases for V and 1 base for J; bases not matched to a gene: 6. The PCR ran on 60 Vbeta and 13 Jbeta primers. Libraries were prepared by immunoSEQ multiplex PCR; TCRdb keeps only in-frame clonotypes and omits some of them. This sample yields some 99,000 clones, of which about two thirds are seen a single time; 1.2% belongs to the top ten. The genes are TRBV28 and TRBJ2-1; 16 bases are shared with TRBD2. Material for sequencing was PBMCs. The TCR sequence derives from a female donor in good health and CMV-seronegative. The chain's CDR3 is CASSLWAGLAGGGSYNEQFF. The CDR3 nucleotides are TGTGCCAGCAGTTTATGGGCGGGACTAGCGGGAGGGGGGTCCTACAATGAGCAGTTCTTC.